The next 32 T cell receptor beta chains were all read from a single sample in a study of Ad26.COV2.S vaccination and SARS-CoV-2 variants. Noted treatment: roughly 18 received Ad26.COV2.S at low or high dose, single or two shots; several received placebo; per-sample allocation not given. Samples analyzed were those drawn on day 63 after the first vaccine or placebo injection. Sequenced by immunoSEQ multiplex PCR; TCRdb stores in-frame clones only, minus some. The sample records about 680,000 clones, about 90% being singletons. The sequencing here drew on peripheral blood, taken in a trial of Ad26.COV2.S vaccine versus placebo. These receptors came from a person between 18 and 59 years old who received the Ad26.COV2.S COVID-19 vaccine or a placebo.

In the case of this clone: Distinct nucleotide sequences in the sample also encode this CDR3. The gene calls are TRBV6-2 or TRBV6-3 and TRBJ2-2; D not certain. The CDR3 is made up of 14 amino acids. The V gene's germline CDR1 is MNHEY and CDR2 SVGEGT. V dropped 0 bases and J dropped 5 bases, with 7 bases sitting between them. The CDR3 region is CASSYSGGTGELFF. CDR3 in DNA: TGTGCCAGCAGTTACTCAGGCGGTACCGGGGAGCTGTTTTTT.

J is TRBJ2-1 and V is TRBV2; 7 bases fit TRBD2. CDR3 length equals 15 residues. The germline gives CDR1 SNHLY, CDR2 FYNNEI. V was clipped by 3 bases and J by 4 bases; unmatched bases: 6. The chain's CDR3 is CASSDGGRRYNEQFF. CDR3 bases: TGTGCCAGCAGTGACGGCGGGAGACGTTACAATGAGCAGTTCTTC.

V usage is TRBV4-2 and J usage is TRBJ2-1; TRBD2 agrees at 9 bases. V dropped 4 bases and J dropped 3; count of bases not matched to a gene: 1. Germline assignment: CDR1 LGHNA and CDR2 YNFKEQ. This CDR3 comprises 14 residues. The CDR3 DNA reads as TGTGCCAGCAGCCCAGCGGGAGGCTACAATGAGCAGTTCTTC. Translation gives CASSPAGGYNEQFF.

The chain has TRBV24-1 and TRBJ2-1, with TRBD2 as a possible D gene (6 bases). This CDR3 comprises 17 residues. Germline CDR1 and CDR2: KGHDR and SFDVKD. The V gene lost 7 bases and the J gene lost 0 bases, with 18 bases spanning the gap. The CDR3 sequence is CATSGRSTSSSYNEQFF. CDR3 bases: TGTGCCACCAGCGGGAGATCCACCTCGAGCTCCTACAATGAGCAGTTCTTC.

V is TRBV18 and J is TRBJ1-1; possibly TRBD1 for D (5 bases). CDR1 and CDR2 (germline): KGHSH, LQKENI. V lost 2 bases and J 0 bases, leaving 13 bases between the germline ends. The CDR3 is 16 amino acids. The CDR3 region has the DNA TGTGCCAGCTCACCAGGCTACAGGCTCCTGAACACTGAAGCTTTCTTT. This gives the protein CASSPGYRLLNTEAFF.

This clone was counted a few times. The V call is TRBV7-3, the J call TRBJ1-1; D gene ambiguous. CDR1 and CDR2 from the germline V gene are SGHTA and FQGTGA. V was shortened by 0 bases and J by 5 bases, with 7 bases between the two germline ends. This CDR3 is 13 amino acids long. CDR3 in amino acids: CASSLTKETEAFF. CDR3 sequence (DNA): TGTGCCAGCAGCTTAACCAAGGAGACTGAAGCTTTCTTT.

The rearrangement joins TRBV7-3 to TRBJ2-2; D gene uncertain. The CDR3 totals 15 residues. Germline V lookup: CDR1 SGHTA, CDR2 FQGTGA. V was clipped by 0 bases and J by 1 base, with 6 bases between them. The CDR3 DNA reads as TGTGCCAGCAGCTTAACCTTGGAGAACACCGGGGAGCTGTTTTTT. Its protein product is CASSLTLENTGELFF.

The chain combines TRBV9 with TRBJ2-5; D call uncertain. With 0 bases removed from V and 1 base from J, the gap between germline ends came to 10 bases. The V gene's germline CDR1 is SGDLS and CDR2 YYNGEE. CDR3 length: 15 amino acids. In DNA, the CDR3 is TGTGCCAGCAGCGTAGCTTCGGGTCTCCAAGAGACCCAGTACTTC. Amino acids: CASSVASGLQETQYF.

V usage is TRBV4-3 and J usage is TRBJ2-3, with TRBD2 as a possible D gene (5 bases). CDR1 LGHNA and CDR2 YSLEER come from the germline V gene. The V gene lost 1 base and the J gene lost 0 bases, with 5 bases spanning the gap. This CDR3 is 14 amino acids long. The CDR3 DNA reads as TGCGCCAGCAGCCAAGCGGGAAGCACAGATACGCAGTATTTT. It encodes CASSQAGSTDTQYF.

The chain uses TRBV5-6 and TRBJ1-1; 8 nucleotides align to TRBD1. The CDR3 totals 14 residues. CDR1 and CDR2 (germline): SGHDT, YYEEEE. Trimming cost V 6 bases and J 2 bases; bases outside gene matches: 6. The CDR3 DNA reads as TGTGCCAGCACCAGTACAGGGGGAAACACTGAAGCTTTCTTT. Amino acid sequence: CASTSTGGNTEAFF.

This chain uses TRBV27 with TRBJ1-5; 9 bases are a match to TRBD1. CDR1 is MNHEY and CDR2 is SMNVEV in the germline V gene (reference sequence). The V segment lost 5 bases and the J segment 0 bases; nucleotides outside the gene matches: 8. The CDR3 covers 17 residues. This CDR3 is CASSPGTGIYSNQPQHF. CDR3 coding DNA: TGTGCCAGCAGTCCCGGGACAGGGATTTATAGCAATCAGCCCCAGCATTTT.

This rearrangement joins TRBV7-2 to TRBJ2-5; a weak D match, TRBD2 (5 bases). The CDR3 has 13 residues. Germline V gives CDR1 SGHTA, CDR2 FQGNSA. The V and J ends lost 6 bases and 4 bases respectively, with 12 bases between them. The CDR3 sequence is CASRPGVIETQYF. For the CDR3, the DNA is TGTGCCAGCAGGCCCGGGGTCATAGAGACCCAGTACTTC.

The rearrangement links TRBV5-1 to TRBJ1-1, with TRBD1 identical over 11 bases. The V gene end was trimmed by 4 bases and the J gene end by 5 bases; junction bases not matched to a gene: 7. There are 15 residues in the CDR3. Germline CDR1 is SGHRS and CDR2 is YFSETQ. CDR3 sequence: CASSAGQGAWTEAFF. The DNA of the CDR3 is TGCGCCAGCAGCGCAGGACAGGGGGCTTGGACTGAAGCTTTCTTT.

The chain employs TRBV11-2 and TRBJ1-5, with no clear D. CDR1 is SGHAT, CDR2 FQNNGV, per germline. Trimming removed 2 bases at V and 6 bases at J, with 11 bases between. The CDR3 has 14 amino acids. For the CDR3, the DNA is TGTGCCAGCAGCTTATATGGTGAGTCTCAGCCCCAGCATTTT. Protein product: CASSLYGESQPQHF.

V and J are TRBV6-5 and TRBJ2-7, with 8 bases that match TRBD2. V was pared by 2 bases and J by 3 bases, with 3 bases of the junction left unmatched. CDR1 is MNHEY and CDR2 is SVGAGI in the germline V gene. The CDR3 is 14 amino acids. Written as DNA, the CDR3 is TGTGCCAGCAGTTACAAGAGCGGGGGCTACGAGCAGTACTTC. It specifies CASSYKSGGYEQYF.

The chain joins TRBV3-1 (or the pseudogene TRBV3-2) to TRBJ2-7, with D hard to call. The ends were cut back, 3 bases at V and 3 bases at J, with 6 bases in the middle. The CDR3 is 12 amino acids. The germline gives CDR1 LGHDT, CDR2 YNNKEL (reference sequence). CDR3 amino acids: CASSQGFYEQYF. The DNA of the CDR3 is TGTGCCAGCAGCCAGGGCTTCTACGAGCAGTACTTC.

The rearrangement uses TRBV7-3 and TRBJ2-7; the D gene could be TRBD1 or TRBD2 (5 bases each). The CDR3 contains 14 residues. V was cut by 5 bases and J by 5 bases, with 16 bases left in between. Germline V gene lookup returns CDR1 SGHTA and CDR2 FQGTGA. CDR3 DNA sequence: TGTGCCAGCAGCCCCCGGCATGGGGACCACGAGCAGTACTTC. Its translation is CASSPRHGDHEQYF.

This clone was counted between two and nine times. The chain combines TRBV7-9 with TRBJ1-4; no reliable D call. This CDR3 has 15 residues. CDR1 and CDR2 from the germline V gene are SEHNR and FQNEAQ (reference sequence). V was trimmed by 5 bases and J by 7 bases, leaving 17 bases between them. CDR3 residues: CASSLDGGDREKLFF. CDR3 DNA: TGTGCCAGCAGCCTCGACGGAGGAGATCGTGAAAAACTGTTTTTT.

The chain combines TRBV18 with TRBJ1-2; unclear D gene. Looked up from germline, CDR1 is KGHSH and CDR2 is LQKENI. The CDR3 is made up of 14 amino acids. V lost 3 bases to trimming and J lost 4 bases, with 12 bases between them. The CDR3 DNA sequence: TGTGCCAGCTCACCGGGAGGGCCTGCCTATGGCTACACCTTC. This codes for CASSPGGPAYGYTF.

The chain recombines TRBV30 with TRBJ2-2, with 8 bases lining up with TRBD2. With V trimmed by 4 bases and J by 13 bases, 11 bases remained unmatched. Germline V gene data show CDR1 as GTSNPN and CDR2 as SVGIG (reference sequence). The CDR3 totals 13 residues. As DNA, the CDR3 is TGTGCCTGGACCTCACGGGCCGCGGGAGGGCTGTTTTTT. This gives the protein CAWTSRAAGGLFF.

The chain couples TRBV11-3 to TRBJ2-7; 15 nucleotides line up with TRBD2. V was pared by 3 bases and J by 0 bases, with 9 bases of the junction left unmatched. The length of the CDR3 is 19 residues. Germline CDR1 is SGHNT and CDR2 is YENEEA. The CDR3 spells CASSLSLGTSGRHSYEQYF. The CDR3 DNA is TGTGCCAGCAGCTTGTCTTTGGGGACTAGCGGGAGGCACTCCTACGAGCAGTACTTC.

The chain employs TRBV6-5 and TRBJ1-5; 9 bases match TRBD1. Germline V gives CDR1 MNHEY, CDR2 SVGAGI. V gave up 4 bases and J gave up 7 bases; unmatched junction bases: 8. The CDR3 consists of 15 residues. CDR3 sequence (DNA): TGTGCCAGCAGTTTACAGGGGGCGACCTTCCAGCCCCAGCATTTT. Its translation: CASSLQGATFQPQHF.

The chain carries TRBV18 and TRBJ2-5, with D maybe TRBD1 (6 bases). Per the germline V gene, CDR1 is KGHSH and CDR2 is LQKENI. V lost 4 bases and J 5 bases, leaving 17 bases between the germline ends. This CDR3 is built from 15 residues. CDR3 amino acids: CASSRSGHLGETQYF. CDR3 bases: TGTGCCAGCTCACGCTCGGGACACCTGGGGGAGACCCAGTACTTC.

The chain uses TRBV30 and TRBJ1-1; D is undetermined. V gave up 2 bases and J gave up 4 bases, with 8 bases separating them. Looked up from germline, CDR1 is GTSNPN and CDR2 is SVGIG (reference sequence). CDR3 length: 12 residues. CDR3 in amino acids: CAWSWGTTEAFF. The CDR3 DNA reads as TGTGCCTGGAGTTGGGGAACCACTGAAGCTTTCTTT.

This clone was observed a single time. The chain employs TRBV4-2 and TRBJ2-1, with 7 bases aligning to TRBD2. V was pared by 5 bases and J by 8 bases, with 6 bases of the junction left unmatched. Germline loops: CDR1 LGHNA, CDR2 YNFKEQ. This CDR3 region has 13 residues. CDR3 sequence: CASSSAGEYEQFF. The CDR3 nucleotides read TGTGCCAGCAGCTCGGCGGGAGAGTATGAGCAGTTCTTC.

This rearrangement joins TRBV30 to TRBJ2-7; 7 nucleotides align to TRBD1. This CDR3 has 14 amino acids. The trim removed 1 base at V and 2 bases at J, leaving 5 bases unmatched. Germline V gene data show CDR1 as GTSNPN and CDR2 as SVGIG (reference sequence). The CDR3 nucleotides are TGTGCCTGGAGTGCTCCGGGACAGACCTACGAGCAGTACTTC. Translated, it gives CAWSAPGQTYEQYF.

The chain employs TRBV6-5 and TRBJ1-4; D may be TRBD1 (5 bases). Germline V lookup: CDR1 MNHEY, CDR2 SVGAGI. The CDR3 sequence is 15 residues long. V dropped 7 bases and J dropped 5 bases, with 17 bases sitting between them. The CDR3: CASTAGTSGNEKLFF. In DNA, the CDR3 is TGTGCCAGCACCGCCGGGACTAGCGGGAATGAAAAACTGTTTTTT.

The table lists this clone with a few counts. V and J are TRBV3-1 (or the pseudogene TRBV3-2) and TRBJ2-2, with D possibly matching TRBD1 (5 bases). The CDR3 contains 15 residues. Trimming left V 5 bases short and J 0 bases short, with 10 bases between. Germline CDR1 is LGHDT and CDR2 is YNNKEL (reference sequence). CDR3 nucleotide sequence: TGTGCCAGCAGCGGCGACAGAGCGAACACCGGGGAGCTGTTTTTT. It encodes CASSGDRANTGELFF.

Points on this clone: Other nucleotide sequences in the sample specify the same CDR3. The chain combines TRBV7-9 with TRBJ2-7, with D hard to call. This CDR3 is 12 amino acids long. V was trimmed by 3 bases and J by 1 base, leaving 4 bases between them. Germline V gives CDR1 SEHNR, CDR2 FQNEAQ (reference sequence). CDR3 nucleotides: TGTGCCAGCAGCTTGGGGTCCTACGAGCAGTACTTC. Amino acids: CASSLGSYEQYF.

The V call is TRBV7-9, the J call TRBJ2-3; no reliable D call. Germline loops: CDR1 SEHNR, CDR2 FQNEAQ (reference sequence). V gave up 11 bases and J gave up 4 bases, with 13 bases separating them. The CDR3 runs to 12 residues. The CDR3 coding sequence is TGTGCCGCCACCGAAGTGGCAGATACGCAGTATTTT. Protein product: CAATEVADTQYF.

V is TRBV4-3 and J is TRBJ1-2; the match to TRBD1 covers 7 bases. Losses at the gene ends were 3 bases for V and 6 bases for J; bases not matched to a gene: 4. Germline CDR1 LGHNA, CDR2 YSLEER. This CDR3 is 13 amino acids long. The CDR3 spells CASSQNRGDGYTF. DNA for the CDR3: TGCGCCAGCAGCCAGAACAGGGGAGATGGCTACACCTTC.

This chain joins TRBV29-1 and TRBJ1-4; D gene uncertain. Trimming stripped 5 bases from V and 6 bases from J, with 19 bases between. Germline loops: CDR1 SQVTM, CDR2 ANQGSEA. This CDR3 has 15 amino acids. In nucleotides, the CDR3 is TGCAGCGTTCAAACGGTGGGCGATGTGGATGAAAAACTGTTTTTT. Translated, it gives CSVQTVGDVDEKLFF. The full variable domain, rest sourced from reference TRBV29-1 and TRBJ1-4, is SAVISQKPSRDICQRGTSLTIQCQVDSQVTMMFWYRQQPGQSLTLIATANQGSEATYESGFVIDKFPISRPNLTFSTLTVSNMSPEDSSIYLCSVQTVGDVDEKLFFGSGTQLSVL.